This record concerns one TCR beta chain sequence. These data come from a study of control samples from healthy donors and cancer patients. The data were produced by immunoSEQ multiplex PCR, yet TCRdb's version contains in-frame clones alone and is incomplete. The sample yields 97,000 or so clones, about 92% seen once. From germline, CDR1 is SGHRS and CDR2 YFSETQ. J was trimmed by 1 base and V by 0 bases; bases with no gene match: 1. This CDR3 contains 14 residues. Sequencing used blood. The TCR comes from a woman aged 18-30 years in good health. The chain joins TRBV5-1 to TRBJ2-7, with 7 bases aligning to TRBD1. The CDR3 nucleotides are TGCGCCAGCAGCTTGGACAGGGGATCCTACGAGCAGTACTTC. It translates to CASSLDRGSYEQYF.